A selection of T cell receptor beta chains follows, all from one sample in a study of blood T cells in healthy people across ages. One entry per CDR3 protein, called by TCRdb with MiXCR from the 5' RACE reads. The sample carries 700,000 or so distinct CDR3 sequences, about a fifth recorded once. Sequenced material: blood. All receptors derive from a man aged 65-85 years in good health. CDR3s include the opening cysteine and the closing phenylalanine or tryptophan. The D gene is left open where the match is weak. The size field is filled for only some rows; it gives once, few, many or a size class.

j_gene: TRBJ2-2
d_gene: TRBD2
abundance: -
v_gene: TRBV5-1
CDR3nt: TGCGCCAGCAGCTTTAGGGGACTAGCGAACACCGGGGAGCTGTTTTTT
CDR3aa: CASSFRGLANTGELFF

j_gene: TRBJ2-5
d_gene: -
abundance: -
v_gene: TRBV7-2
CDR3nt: TGTGCCAGCAGCTTAGGATGGGGTAACGGAGAGACCCAGTACTTC
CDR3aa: CASSLGWGNGETQYF

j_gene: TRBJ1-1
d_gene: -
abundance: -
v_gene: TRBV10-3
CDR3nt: TGTGCCATCAGTGGGCCTCAGGGGTTGGACACTGAAGCTTTCTTT
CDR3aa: CAISGPQGLDTEAFF

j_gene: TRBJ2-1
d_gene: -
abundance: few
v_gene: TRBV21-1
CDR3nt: TGTGCCAGCAGCAAAGAGAAGGGGGCGTATTCCTACAATGAGCAGTTCTTC
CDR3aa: CASSKEKGAYSYNEQFF

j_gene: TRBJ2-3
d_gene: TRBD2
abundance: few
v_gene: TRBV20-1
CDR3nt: TGCAGTGCTAGAGTCCCTAGCGGGAGCTCAGATACGCAGTATTTT
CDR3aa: CSARVPSGSSDTQYF

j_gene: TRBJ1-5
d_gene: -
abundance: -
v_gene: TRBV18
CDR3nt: TGTGCCAGCTCACCACGGGCCGTAAACGCCAATCAGCCCCAGCATTTT
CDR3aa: CASSPRAVNANQPQHF

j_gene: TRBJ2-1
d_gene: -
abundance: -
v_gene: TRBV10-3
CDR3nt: TGTGCCATCAGGCCGGGACTAGGGGGCAATGAGCGGTTCTTC
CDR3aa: CAIRPGLGGNERFF

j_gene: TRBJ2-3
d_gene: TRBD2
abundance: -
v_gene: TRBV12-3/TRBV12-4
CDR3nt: TGTGCCAGCAGCCCCAGCGGGGGCCTCACAGATACGCAGTATTTT
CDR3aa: CASSPSGGLTDTQYF

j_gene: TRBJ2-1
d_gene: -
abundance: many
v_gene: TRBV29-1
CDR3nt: TGCAGCACCCAAGCGGACACATACAATGAGCAGTTCTTC
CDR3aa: CSTQADTYNEQFF

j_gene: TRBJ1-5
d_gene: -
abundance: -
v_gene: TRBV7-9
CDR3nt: TGTGCCAGCAGCTTAGAGGGGGACAATCAGCCCCAGCATTTT
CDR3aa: CASSLEGDNQPQHF

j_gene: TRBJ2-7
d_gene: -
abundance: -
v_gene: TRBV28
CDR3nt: TGTGCTTCTCGGGGCCGGGGTTACGAGCAGTACTTC
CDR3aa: CASRGRGYEQYF

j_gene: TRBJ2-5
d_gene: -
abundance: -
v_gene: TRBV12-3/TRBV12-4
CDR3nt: TGTGCCAGCAGTCCCTACGAGGCGTCGCTCCAAGAGACCCAGTACTTC
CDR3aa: CASSPYEASLQETQYF

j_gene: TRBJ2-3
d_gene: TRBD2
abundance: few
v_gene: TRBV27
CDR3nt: TGTGCCAGCAGTTCGCTCGGTAGCGGGAGAAGTACAGATACGCAGTATTTT
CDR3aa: CASSSLGSGRSTDTQYF

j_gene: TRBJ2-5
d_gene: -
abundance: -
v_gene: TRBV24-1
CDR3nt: TGTGCCACCAGTGACCCCCGTCCCTCGGCAGTAGAAGAGACCCAGTACTTC
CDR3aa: CATSDPRPSAVEETQYF

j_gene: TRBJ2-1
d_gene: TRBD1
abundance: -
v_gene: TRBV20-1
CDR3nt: TGCAGTGCTAACGACAGGGCCTCCTACAATGAGCAGTTCTTC
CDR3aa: CSANDRASYNEQFF

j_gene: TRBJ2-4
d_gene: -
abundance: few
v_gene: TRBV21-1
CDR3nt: TGTGCCAGCAGCAAAATTTCGGACATTCAGTACTTC
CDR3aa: CASSKISDIQYF

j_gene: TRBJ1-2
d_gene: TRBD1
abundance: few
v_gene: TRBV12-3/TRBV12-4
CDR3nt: TGTGCCAGCAGTTCCCGACAGGGTAGAGATGGCTACACCTTC
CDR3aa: CASSSRQGRDGYTF

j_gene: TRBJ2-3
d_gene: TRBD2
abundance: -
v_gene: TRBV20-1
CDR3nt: TGCAGTGCCGGGACTAGCGGGAGAGGGATGACGCAGTATTTT
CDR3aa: CSAGTSGRGMTQYF

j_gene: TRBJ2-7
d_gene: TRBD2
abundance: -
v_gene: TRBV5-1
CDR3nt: TGCGCCAGCAGCTTTTGGACTAGCGGGGCCTACGAGCAGTACTTC
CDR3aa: CASSFWTSGAYEQYF